Below are 31 T cell receptor beta chains sequenced from a single sample in a study of OX40 agonist ivuxolimab in advanced cancers. Clones were read by immunoSEQ multiplex PCR, and TCRdb kept only the in-frame ones, dropping some. The sample includes roughly 36,000 clones, nearly 85% seen only once; the top ten take 21%. Material: CD4+ or CD8+ T cells sorted from blood, obtained in a trial of the OX40 agonist ivuxolimab. Receptors were obtained from an adult with an advanced solid tumor such as melanoma, head and neck, liver or kidney cancer.

J is TRBJ1-5 and V is TRBV18; tentative D call: TRBD1 (6 bases). This CDR3 contains 17 residues. Trimming removed 0 bases from V and 0 bases from J, with 12 bases in between. Looked up from germline, CDR1 is KGHSH and CDR2 is LQKENI. CDR3 sequence: CASSPPDSGYSNQPQHF. The CDR3 nucleotides are TGTGCCAGCTCACCACCGGACAGCGGATATAGCAATCAGCCCCAGCATTTT.

This clone occurred a few times. Other DNA sequences from this sample encode an identical CDR3 as well. V usage is TRBV11-2 and J usage is TRBJ2-5; D remains ambiguous. Germline V CDR1 and CDR2: SGHAT, FQNNGV. The CDR3 loop spans 11 amino acids. Between the trimmed V and J ends, which lost 3 bases and 5 bases, there was a span of 4 bases. The DNA for the CDR3 is TGTGCCAGCAGCTTGGGGGAGACCCAGTACTTC. This translates into CASSLGETQYF. Full variable domain (outside the CDR3, taken from reference TRBV11-2 and TRBJ2-5): EAGVAQSPRYKIIEKRQSVAFWCNPISGHATLYWYQQILGQGPKLLIQFQNNGVVDDSQLPKDRFSAERLKGVDSTLKIQPAKLEDSAVYLCASSLGETQYFGPGTRLLVL.

The chain couples TRBV19 to TRBJ2-3; the match to TRBD2 covers 8 bases. The CDR3 contains 15 residues. Germline V gives CDR1 LNHDA, CDR2 SQIVND (reference sequence). V lost 1 base and J lost 8; bases outside the gene matches: 8. The CDR3 sequence is CASSIGGGPQSTQYF. CDR3 bases: TGTGCCAGTAGTATAGGCGGGGGGCCTCAGTCTACGCAGTATTTT. The full variable domain, rest sourced from reference TRBV19 and TRBJ2-3, is DGGITQSPKYLFRKEGQNVTLSCEQNLNHDAMYWYRQDPGQGLRLIYYSQIVNDFQKGDIAEGYSVSREKKESFPLTVTSAQKNPTAFYLCASSIGGGPQSTQYFGPGTRLTVL.

The CDR3 reads CASSMGQRYQPQHF. The CDR3, as DNA: TGTGCCAGCTCAATGGGACAGCGATATCAGCCCCAGCATTTT. The V and J genes are TRBV28 and TRBJ1-5; 7 bases match TRBD1. CDR3 length equals 14 residues. Germline CDR1 MDHEN, CDR2 SYDVKM. V trimming: 8 bases; J trimming: 5 bases; junction bases outside the gene matches: 9.

This chain uses TRBV28 with TRBJ2-5; 10 nucleotides agree with TRBD1. This CDR3 region has 16 residues. The J segment lost 5 bases and the V segment lost 5 bases, leaving 11 bases of the junction unmatched. The V gene's germline CDR1 is MDHEN and CDR2 SYDVKM. The CDR3 region is CASSTRQGAIRETQYF. CDR3 sequence (DNA): TGTGCCAGCAGTACTCGACAGGGGGCGATTAGGGAGACCCAGTACTTC.

The CDR3 protein is CASSAGQGAYWYEQYF. DNA for the CDR3: TGTGCCAGCAGCGCAGGACAGGGGGCTTACTGGTACGAGCAGTACTTC. This chain links TRBV9 with TRBJ2-7; 11 bases are shared with TRBD1. The CDR3 has 16 residues. Germline-derived CDR1 and CDR2 are SGDLS and YYNGEE. Trimming took 3 bases from V and 4 from J; bases not matched to a gene: 9.

The V and J genes are TRBV10-3 and TRBJ1-2; 9 bases align to TRBD1. Trimming at V came to 8 bases and at J to 5 bases, leaving 3 bases not matched to a gene. This CDR3 spans 12 amino acids. Germline V gene lookup returns CDR1 ENHRY and CDR2 SYGVKD. In nucleotides, the CDR3 is TGTGCCATCCGCGGGACAGGGTATGGCTACACCTTC. It codes for CAIRGTGYGYTF.

CDR3: CASSAQTSGGETQYF. In DNA, the CDR3 is TGTGCCAGCAGCGCCCAGACTAGCGGGGGGGAGACCCAGTACTTC. The V call is TRBV7-2, the J call TRBJ2-5, with 13 bases lining up with TRBD2. V was pared by 5 bases and J by 5 bases, with 5 bases of the junction left unmatched. The CDR3 covers 15 residues. Germline-derived CDR1 and CDR2 are SGHTA and FQGNSA.

V usage is TRBV30 and J usage is TRBJ1-1; D is uncertain. Germline V lookup: CDR1 GTSNPN, CDR2 SVGIG (reference sequence). V shed 1 base and J shed 1 base, with 7 bases lying between them. The CDR3 is 13 amino acids. Written as DNA, the CDR3 is TGTGCCTGGAGTGAACATTGGAACACTGAAGCTTTCTTT. As protein: CAWSEHWNTEAFF.

This clone was observed once. The rearrangement joins TRBV2 to TRBJ2-7; 12 bases line up with TRBD2. With V trimmed by 5 bases and J by 4 bases, 3 bases remained unmatched. There are 14 residues in the CDR3. CDR1 is SNHLY, CDR2 FYNNEI, per germline. CDR3 sequence: CASSPTSGGYEQYF. CDR3 in DNA: TGTGCCAGCAGTCCGACTAGCGGGGGATACGAGCAGTACTTC.

This clone was counted once. This chain joins TRBV7-6 and TRBJ1-3, with unresolved D. Trimming stripped 5 bases from V and 1 base from J, with 18 bases between. This CDR3 has 17 amino acids. Germline-derived CDR1 and CDR2 are SGHVS and FNYEAQ. The CDR3 spells CASSRRGSGVSGNTIYF. The CDR3 DNA follows: TGTGCCAGCAGCCGCCGGGGAAGCGGAGTATCTGGAAACACCATATATTTT.

The rearrangement links TRBV6-5 to TRBJ1-2, with unresolved D. The CDR3 extends over 11 amino acids. Deletions cut 6 bases from V and 1 base from J, with 3 bases between. Germline lookup yields CDR1 MNHEY and CDR2 SVGAGI. CDR3 sequence: CASRYNYGYTF. CDR3 sequence (DNA): TGTGCCAGCAGGTATAACTATGGCTACACCTTC.

The table lists this clone with a count of one. This chain joins TRBV7-6 and TRBJ2-1; 8 bases fit TRBD1. Germline CDR1 SGHVS, CDR2 FNYEAQ. The CDR3 is 15 amino acids. Trimming at V came to 4 bases and at J to 4 bases, leaving 6 bases not matched to a gene. The CDR3 DNA is TGTGCCAGCAGCTCAATCCAGGGGGCTTACAATGAGCAGTTCTTC. It codes for CASSSIQGAYNEQFF.

Notes on this clone: Other DNA sequences within the sample encode an identical CDR3. The V and J genes are TRBV4-1 and TRBJ1-5; no clear D. CDR3 size: 15 residues. CDR1 is MGHRA, CDR2 YSYEKL, per germline. Trimming took off 1 base at V and 0 bases at J, with 7 bases between the two ends. CDR3 residues: CASSQVVGSNQPQHF. The CDR3 nucleotides read TGCGCCAGCAGCCAAGTCGTGGGTAGCAATCAGCCCCAGCATTTT.

This chain joins TRBV10-3 and TRBJ2-7; 7 nucleotides agree with TRBD2. After removal of 6 bases from V and 4 bases from J, the junction contained 12 bases not matched to a gene. This CDR3 is 15 amino acids long. Germline loops: CDR1 ENHRY, CDR2 SYGVKD. The CDR3 bases are TGTGCCATCAGAGGGGACTACCATCGATCGTACGAGCAGTACTTC. As protein: CAIRGDYHRSYEQYF.

The CDR3 here is CASSFAGRGSYNEQFF. For the CDR3, the DNA is TGTGCCAGCAGTTTTGCCGGGAGGGGCTCCTACAATGAGCAGTTCTTC. The chain recombines TRBV28 with TRBJ2-1, with 8 bases identical to TRBD2. The V gene end was trimmed by 3 bases and the J gene end by 0 bases; junction bases not matched to a gene: 4. Germline assignment: CDR1 MDHEN and CDR2 SYDVKM. This CDR3 contains 16 residues.

The rearrangement uses TRBV7-2 and TRBJ2-7; tentatively, D is TRBD1 or TRBD2 (5 bases each). The V end lost 3 bases, the J end lost 2 bases, and 8 bases lay between the germline ends. Per germline, CDR1 SGHTA and CDR2 FQGNSA. The CDR3 length is 13 residues. The CDR3 DNA reads as TGTGCCAGCAGCTTGGGACGCACCTACGAGCAGTACTTC. It codes for CASSLGRTYEQYF.

The chain joins TRBV27 to TRBJ1-5; no firm D call. Trimming left V 5 bases short and J 5 bases short, with 4 bases between. The CDR3 covers 11 residues. Germline loops: CDR1 MNHEY, CDR2 SMNVEV (reference sequence). Here the CDR3 reads CASSRDQPQHF. The DNA for the CDR3 is TGTGCCAGCAGTCGTGATCAGCCCCAGCATTTT.

V and J are TRBV19 and TRBJ1-4; D is ambiguous. CDR1 is LNHDA, CDR2 SQIVND, per germline (reference sequence). V was pared by 5 bases and J by 0 bases, with 10 bases between. The CDR3 covers 15 residues. The CDR3: CASSSPGSTNEKLFF. In nucleotides, the CDR3 is TGTGCCAGTAGTTCCCCGGGGTCAACTAATGAAAAACTGTTTTTT.

The chain has TRBV28 and TRBJ2-7; D is possibly TRBD1 (6 bases). Germline V gives CDR1 MDHEN, CDR2 SYDVKM. The CDR3 runs 13 residues. Trimming pared 9 bases from V and 7 bases from J, leaving 19 bases between. CDR3 sequence: CASTPGQGFEQYF. As DNA, the CDR3 is TGTGCCAGTACCCCGGGTCAGGGGTTTGAGCAGTACTTC.

Of note for this clone: One end of the junction does not line up with germline, which may come from a read error. Other DNA sequences in the same sample also yield this CDR3. The rearrangement joins TRBV11-2 to TRBJ1-1; tentatively, D is TRBD1 (5 bases). Looked up from germline, CDR1 is SGHAT and CDR2 is FQNNGV. CDR3 length: 14 amino acids. CDR3 residues: CASRSGDGNTEAFF. The CDR3 DNA reads TGTGCCAGCAGATCGGGGGACGGGAACACCGAAGCTTTCTTT.

This chain uses TRBV5-4 with TRBJ2-2; 12 nucleotides agree with TRBD2. The CDR3 totals 17 residues. Trimming cost V 0 bases and J 6 bases; bases outside gene matches: 6. CDR1 SGHNT and CDR2 YYREEE come from the germline V gene (reference sequence). DNA of the CDR3: TGTGCCAGCAGCTTGGGGCCACTAGCGGGGGGTGCCGGGGAGCTGTTTTTT. Its translation: CASSLGPLAGGAGELFF.

V and J are TRBV5-1 and TRBJ1-2; TRBD1 might be the D (5 bases). Germline-derived CDR1 and CDR2 are SGHRS and YFSETQ. With 1 base removed from V and 5 bases from J, the gap between germline ends came to 12 bases. CDR3 length: 14 residues. CDR3 loop: CASSLTGTQYGYTF. The CDR3 nucleotides read TGCGCCAGCAGCTTGACAGGAACCCAATATGGCTACACCTTC. Supplemented by reference TRBV5-1 and TRBJ1-2, the full variable domain reads KAGVTQTPRYLIKTRGQQVTLSCSPISGHRSVSWYQQTPGQGLQFLFEYFSETQRNKGNFPGRFSGRQFSNSRSEMNVSTLELGDSALYLCASSLTGTQYGYTFGSGTRLTVV.

The genes are TRBV7-2 and TRBJ2-5, with 9 nucleotides matching TRBD2. The length of the CDR3 is 17 residues. The trim removed 2 bases at V and 1 base at J, leaving 8 bases unmatched. Germline values: CDR1 SGHTA, CDR2 FQGNSA. The CDR3 loop reads CASSLRRGGFSQETQYF. The CDR3 DNA sequence: TGTGCCAGCAGCTTACGGCGGGGGGGCTTCTCCCAAGAGACCCAGTACTTC.

The chain combines TRBV6-1 with TRBJ1-2; 8 bases match TRBD1. The CDR3 has 11 residues. The V gene end was trimmed by 4 bases and the J gene end by 11 bases; junction bases not matched to a gene: 3. Germline CDR1 MNHNS, CDR2 SASEGT. Here the CDR3 reads CASSGTGSYTF. CDR3 sequence (DNA): TGTGCCAGCAGTGGGACAGGGAGTTACACCTTC.

The chain carries TRBV7-6 and TRBJ2-3, with 13 bases aligning to TRBD2. Germline CDR1 is SGHVS and CDR2 is FNYEAQ. This CDR3 has 16 residues. V trimming: 4 bases; J trimming: 3 bases; junction bases outside the gene matches: 4. The chain's CDR3 is CASSSGLAGITDTQYF. The CDR3 DNA sequence: TGTGCCAGCAGCTCGGGACTAGCGGGAATTACAGATACGCAGTATTTT. Full variable domain (missing parts from reference TRBV7-6 and TRBJ2-3): GAGVSQSPRYKVTKRGQDVALRCDPISGHVSLYWYRQALGQGPEFLTYFNYEAQQDKSGLPNDRFSAERPEGSISTLTIQRTEQRDSAMYRCASSSGLAGITDTQYFGPGTRLTVL.

Remarks on this clone: The same CDR3 also results from other DNA sequences found in this sample. The V call is TRBV2, the J call TRBJ2-3, with D unresolved. The ends were cut back, 9 bases at V and 3 bases at J, with 7 bases in the middle. This CDR3 has 11 amino acids. Per germline, CDR1 SNHLY and CDR2 FYNNEI. The CDR3 loop reads CASLRTDTQYF. In nucleotides, the CDR3 is TGTGCCAGTCTTAGGACAGATACGCAGTATTTT.

This sequence joins TRBV19 and TRBJ2-5; a weak D match, TRBD2 (6 bases). CDR1 and CDR2 from the germline V gene are LNHDA and SQIVND (reference sequence). Trimming removed 3 bases at V and 4 bases at J, with 9 bases between. This CDR3 spans 13 amino acids. CDR3: CASSILGGETQYF. The CDR3 DNA is TGTGCCAGTAGTATCCTGGGGGGAGAGACCCAGTACTTC.

This clone was recorded at least ten times. The chain combines TRBV7-3 with TRBJ1-6; possible D gene TRBD1, 6 bases. Per the germline V gene, CDR1 is SGHTA and CDR2 is FQGTGA. The CDR3 has 15 residues. V lost 1 base, J lost 7 bases, and 11 bases lay in between. As DNA, the CDR3 is TGTGCCAGCAGCTTAATAGGGGGGCGGAATTCACCCCTCCACTTT. Protein product: CASSLIGGRNSPLHF.

V usage is TRBV28 and J usage is TRBJ1-1; D is ambiguous. Germline CDR1 and CDR2: MDHEN and SYDVKM. This CDR3 contains 11 residues. The ends were cut back, 1 base at V and 3 bases at J, with 0 bases in the middle. The CDR3 DNA reads as TGTGCCAGCAGTTTATACACTGAAGCTTTCTTT. Encoded protein: CASSLYTEAFF.

The V gene is TRBV28, the J gene TRBJ2-7; D is possibly TRBD1 (5 bases). The CDR3 extends over 12 amino acids. In germline, CDR1 is MDHEN, CDR2 SYDVKM. Trimming cost V 4 bases and J 3 bases, with 7 bases left between them. The CDR3 region is CASSYQGYEQYF. CDR3 DNA: TGTGCCAGCAGTTACCAGGGCTACGAGCAGTACTTC.